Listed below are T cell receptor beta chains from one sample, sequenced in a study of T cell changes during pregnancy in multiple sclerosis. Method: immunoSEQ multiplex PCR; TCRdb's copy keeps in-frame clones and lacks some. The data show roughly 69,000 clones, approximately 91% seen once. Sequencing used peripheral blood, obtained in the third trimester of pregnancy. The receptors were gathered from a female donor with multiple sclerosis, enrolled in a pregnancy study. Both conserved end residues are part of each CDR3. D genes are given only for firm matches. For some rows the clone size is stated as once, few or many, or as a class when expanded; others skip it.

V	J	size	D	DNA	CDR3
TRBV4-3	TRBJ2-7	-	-	TGCGCCAGCAGCCAAGAACTCGGCTACGAGCAGTACTTC	CASSQELGYEQYF
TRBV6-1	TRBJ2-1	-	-	TGTGCCAGCAGTGATTACTACAGGGGGAGGGATGAGCAGTTCTTC	CASSDYYRGRDEQFF
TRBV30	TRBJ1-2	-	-	TGTGCCTGGAGTGTTTTTGCGGGGACCTTCGGCTACACCTTC	CAWSVFAGTFGYTF
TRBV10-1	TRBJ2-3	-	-	TGCGCCAGCAGTGAGACGGCAGATACGCAGTATTTT	CASSETADTQYF
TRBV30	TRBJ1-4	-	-	TGTGCCTGGAGTGTAGTAGGGGGTAGAGATGAAAAACTGTTTTTT	CAWSVVGGRDEKLFF
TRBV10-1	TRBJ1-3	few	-	TGCGCCACCGCGATGAGCTCTGGAAACACCATATATTTT	CATAMSSGNTIYF
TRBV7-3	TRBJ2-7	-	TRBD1	TGTGCCAGCAGCTTAATTGCGGTGACAGGGGATCACGAGCAGTACTTC	CASSLIAVTGDHEQYF
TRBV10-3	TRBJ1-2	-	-	TGTGCCATCAGTGAGGGTCATGGACTGAATAACTATGGCTACACCTTC	CAISEGHGLNNYGYTF
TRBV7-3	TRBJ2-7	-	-	TGTGCCAGCAGCTTAAAAATTGTGGTTGGTTCGGGGGTTATCGTGTACGAGCAGTACTTC	CASSLKIVVGSGVIVYEQYF
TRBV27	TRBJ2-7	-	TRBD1	TGTGCCAGCAGCCTCGGACAGGGGATGTACGAGCAGTACTTC	CASSLGQGMYEQYF
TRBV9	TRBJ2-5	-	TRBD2	TGTGCCAGCAGCGCCCTCGGACTAGCGGGGACGGAGACCCAGTACTTC	CASSALGLAGTETQYF
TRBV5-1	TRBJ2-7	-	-	TGCGCCAGCAGCCTACTCCAGGACTACGAGCAGTACTTC	CASSLLQDYEQYF
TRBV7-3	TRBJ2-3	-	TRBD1	TGTGCCAGCAGCTTAAATACAGGGGCTAGCACAGATACGCAGTATTTT	CASSLNTGASTDTQYF
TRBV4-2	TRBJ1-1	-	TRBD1	TGTGCCAGCAGCCATTCGACAGGGGGTGGGGGTGCTTTCTTT	CASSHSTGGGGAFF
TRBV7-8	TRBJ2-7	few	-	TGTGCCAGCAGCTTACGAGGCTCCTACGAGCAGTACTTC	CASSLRGSYEQYF
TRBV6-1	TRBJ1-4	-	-	TGTGCCAGCAGATCGGGGGGTGCTAATGAAAAACTGTTTTTT	CASRSGGANEKLFF
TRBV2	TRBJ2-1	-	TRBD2	TGTGCCTGTTTAGGGACTAGCGGTCCCAGCTCCTACAATGAGCAGTTCTTC	CACLGTSGPSSYNEQFF
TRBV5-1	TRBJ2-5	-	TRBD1	TGCGCCAGCAGCTCCAGGGGGTTCGAACAAGAGACCCAGTACTTC	CASSSRGFEQETQYF
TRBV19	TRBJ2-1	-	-	TGTGCCAGTAGTATAGAAGGGCGGGGAAAGTTCTTC	CASSIEGRGKFF
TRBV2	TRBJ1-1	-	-	TGTGCCAGCCGCCCGGCAGGGAACACTGAAGCTTTCTTT	CASRPAGNTEAFF
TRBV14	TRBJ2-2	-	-	TGTGCCAGCAGCCAAGATCGCGCGGTCGGGGAGCTGTTTTTT	CASSQDRAVGELFF
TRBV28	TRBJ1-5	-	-	TGTGCCAGCACGGAGCAGGGCCGGAGCAATCAGCCCCAGCATTTT	CASTEQGRSNQPQHF
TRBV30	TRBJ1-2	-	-	TGTGCCTGGAGTAGGGGAAGCTATGGCTACACCTTC	CAWSRGSYGYTF
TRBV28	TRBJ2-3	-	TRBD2	TGTGCCAGCAGTCCCGCGGGGGGTGGGACAGATACGCAGTATTTT	CASSPAGGGTDTQYF
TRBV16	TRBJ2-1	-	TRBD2	TGTGCCAGCAGCCGGGGGACTATCTACAATGAGCAGTTCTTC	CASSRGTIYNEQFF
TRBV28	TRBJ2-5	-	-	TGTGCCAGCAGAATACAGGGAACGTACCAAGAGACCCAGTACTTC	CASRIQGTYQETQYF
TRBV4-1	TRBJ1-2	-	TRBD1	TGCGCCAGCAGCTTCGGACAGGCTTATGGCTACACCTTC	CASSFGQAYGYTF
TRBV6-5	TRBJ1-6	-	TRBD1	TGTGCCAGCAGTTACCGGACAGGGTATAATTCACCCCTCCACTTT	CASSYRTGYNSPLHF
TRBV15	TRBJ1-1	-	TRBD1	TGTGCCACCAGCACCCTAACCCCCGGGACAGGGAACACTGAAGCTTTCTTT	CATSTLTPGTGNTEAFF
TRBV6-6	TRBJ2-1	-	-	TGTGCCAGCAGGGACGACAGATACAATGAGCAGTTCTTC	CASRDDRYNEQFF
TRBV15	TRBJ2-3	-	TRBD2	TGTGCCACCAGCAGGACTAGCGGGGGGAATGCAGATACGCAGTATTTT	CATSRTSGGNADTQYF